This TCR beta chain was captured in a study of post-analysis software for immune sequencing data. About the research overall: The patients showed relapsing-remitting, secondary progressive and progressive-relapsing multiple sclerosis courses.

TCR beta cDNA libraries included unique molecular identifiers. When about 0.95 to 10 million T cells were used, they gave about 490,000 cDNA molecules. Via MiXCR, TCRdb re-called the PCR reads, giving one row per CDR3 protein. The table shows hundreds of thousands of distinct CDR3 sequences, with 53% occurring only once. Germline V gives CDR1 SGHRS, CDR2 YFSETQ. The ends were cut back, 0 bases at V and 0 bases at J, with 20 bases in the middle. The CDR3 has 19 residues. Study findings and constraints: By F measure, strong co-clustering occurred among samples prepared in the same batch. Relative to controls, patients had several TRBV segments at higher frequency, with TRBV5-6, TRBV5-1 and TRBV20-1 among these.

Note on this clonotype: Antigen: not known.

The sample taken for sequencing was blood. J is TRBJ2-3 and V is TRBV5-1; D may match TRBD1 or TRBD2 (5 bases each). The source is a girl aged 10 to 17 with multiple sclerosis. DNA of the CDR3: TGCGCCAGCAGCTTGGCCACCGCCGCCGGGACCCTCAGCACAGATACGCAGTATTTT. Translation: CASSLATAAGTLSTDTQYF.